This T cell receptor (beta chain) was sequenced during a study of memory CD4+ T cells and cytomegalovirus serostatus (dated by TCRdb to about 2019). In terms of the full investigation: A total of roughly 33 healthy Belgian adults, of whom 9 were CMV seropositive and approximately 24 were CMV seronegative, were included in the cohort. To replicate a published TCR-based CMV serostatus classifier, the study sequenced CD4+ memory TCRbeta repertoires from a Belgian cohort whose cytomegalovirus serostatus was known. The full study reports these points: Of over 150 previously reported CMV-associated TCRbeta sequences, about 62 appeared in the CD4+ memory repertoires, each in one to five individuals. CMV serostatus prediction reached a median bootstrapped AUC of about 0.96 with the original framework and 0.91 with a US-trained random forest. The results were interpreted as suggesting that the CMV-associated TCR signature is mostly present in the CD4+ memory repertoire. Only CD4+CD45RO+ memory cells were sequenced, in contrast to the original study, in which naive and memory CD4+ and CD8+ populations were covered. On the Belgian cohort, the classifier based on the original framework reached a median bootstrapped AUC of nearly 0.97, with a 95% CI of 0.76-1.00.

The V and J ends are trimmed by 0 bases and 4 bases, leaving 27 bases between them. There are 19 amino acids in the CDR3, from cysteine to phenylalanine inclusive. Left in the record is the CDR3 DNA by itself, 57 bases read in frame from the first base. The germline V gene specifies SQVTM as CDR1 and ANQGSEA as CDR2. Single viable CD3+CD4+CD8-CD45RO+ cells were sorted as memory CD4+ T cells on a FACSAria II. CMV serostatus was determined with a Roche Elecsys assay detecting serum IgG against CMV pp150, pp28, p38 and p52. Once the samples were thawed, total CD4+ T cells were enriched through positive selection using CD4 magnetic microbeads. The samples came from a different study that was designed specifically to examine the CD4+ T cell memory repertoire. Peripheral blood mononuclear cells were isolated and cryopreserved following standard operating procedures; serum was stored at -80 °C. CD3-PerCP (BW264/56), CD4-APC (RPA-T4), CD45RO-PE (UCHT1) and CD8-Pacific Orange (3B5) antibodies were used for staining, and non-viable cells were excluded with Sytox blue.

Genomic DNA was extracted from sorted cells with the Quick-DNA Microprep Kit. Amplification of TCRbeta DNA was done with the immunoSEQ hsTCRbeta kit, following the protocol from the manufacturer. An Illumina MiSeq instrument was used to sequence the TCRbeta libraries. Turning to the authors' computational methods: Once out-of-frame sequences had been removed, 2,204,828 distinct TCRbeta sequences were left, which works out to an average of about 66,813 per individual. Each individual was scored according to the count of 150 or so previously reported CMV-associated TCRbeta sequences and the total productive distinct TCRbeta count. A beta-binomial model was reimplemented in Python, and scikit-learn random forests with default parameters were trained on data from the US cohort. On the Belgian cohort, classifier performance was reported as the median AUC, along with percentile confidence intervals, across 10,000 bootstrap iterations. TCRdb took this table from immuneACCESS and kept in-frame rearrangements with V and J called. Such tables lack part of the clones; where checked against another copy, unresolved V genes explain under half of the gap, and the rest is unexplained. The V and J calls and clone size are taken from that table; D and trimming were inferred from the DNA. The sample contains tens of thousands of clones, over 65% of them found a single time. The ten largest clones capture 1.5% to 2.5% of the sample.

With respect to this clone: The antigen it binds to is not known. Per-nucleotide qualities are absent, and no much larger clonotype sits a single base away.

Sequencing used memory CD4+ T cells from blood. The clonotype comes from an adult in good health and CMV-seronegative. This chain is built from TRBV29-1 and TRBJ1-2, with the D gene not clear enough to name. The CDR3 region: CSVEDLERGQVAYRYGYTF. The DNA is as follows: TGCAGCGTTGAAGATCTGGAGCGTGGGCAGGTTGCTTACCGCTATGGCTACACCTTC.